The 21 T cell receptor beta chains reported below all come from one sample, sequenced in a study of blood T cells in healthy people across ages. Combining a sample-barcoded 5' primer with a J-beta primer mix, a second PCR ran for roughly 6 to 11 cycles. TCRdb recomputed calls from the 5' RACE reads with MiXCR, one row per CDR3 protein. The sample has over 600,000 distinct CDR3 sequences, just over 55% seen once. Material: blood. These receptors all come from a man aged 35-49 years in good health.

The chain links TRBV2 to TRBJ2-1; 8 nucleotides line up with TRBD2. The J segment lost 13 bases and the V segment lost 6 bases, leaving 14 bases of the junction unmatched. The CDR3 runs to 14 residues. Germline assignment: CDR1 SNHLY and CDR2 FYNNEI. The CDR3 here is CASSLRAGRAKQFF. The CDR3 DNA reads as TGTGCCAGCAGCCTACGGGCCGGGAGGGCCAAACAGTTCTTC.

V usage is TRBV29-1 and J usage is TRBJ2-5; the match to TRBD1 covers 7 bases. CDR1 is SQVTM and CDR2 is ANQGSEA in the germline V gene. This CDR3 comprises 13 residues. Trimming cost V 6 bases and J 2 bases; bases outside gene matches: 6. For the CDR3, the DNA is TGCAGCGTAGGACAGGCCACTCAAGAGACCCAGTACTTC. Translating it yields CSVGQATQETQYF.

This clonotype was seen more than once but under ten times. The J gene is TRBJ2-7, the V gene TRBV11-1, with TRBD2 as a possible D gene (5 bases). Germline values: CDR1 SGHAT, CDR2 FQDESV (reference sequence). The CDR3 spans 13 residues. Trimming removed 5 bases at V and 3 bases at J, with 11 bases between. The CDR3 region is CASSRVAGYEQYF. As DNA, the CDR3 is TGTGCCAGCAGCAGGGTGGCGGGCTACGAGCAGTACTTC.

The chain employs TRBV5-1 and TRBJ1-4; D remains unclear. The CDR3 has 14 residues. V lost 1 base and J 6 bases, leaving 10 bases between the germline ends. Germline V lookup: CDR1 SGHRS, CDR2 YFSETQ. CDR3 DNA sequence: TGCGCCAGCAGCTTGCGGGGAAGGGATGAAAAACTGTTTTTT. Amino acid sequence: CASSLRGRDEKLFF.

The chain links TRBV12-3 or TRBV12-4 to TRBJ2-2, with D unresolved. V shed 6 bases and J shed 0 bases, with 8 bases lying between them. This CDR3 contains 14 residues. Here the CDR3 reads CASRPTTNTGELFF. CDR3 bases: TGTGCCAGCAGACCGACCACGAACACCGGGGAGCTGTTTTTT.

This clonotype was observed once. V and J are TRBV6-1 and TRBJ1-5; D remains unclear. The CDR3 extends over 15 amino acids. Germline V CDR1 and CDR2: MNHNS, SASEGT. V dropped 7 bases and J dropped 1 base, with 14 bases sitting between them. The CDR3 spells CASNPSGFSNQPQHF. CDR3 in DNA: TGTGCCAGCAATCCCAGCGGTTTCAGCAATCAGCCCCAGCATTTT.

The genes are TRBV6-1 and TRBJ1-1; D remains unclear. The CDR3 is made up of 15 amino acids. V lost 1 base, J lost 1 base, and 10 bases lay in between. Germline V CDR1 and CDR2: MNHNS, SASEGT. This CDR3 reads CASSEGGVRNTEAFF. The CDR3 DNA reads TGTGCCAGCAGTGAAGGTGGGGTGCGGAACACTGAAGCTTTCTTT.

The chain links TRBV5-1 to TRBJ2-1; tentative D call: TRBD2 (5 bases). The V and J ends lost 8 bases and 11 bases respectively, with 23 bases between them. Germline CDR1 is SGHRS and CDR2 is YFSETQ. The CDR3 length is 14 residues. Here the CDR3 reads CASIIGNGVGKQFF. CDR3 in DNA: TGCGCCAGTATCATCGGGAACGGGGTCGGTAAGCAGTTCTTC. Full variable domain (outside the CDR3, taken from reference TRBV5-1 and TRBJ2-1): KAGVTQTPRYLIKTRGQQVTLSCSPISGHRSVSWYQQTPGQGLQFLFEYFSETQRNKGNFPGRFSGRQFSNSRSEMNVSTLELGDSALYLCASIIGNGVGKQFFGPGTRLTVL.

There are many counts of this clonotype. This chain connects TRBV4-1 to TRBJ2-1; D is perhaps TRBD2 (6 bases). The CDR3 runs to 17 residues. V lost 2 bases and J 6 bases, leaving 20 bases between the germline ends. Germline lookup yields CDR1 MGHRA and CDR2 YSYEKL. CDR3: CASSQLDMGLVTNEQFF. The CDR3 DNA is TGCGCCAGCAGCCAATTGGACATGGGACTCGTAACCAATGAGCAGTTCTTC.

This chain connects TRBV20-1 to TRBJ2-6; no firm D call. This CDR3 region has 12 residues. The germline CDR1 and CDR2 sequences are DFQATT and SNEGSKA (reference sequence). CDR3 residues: CSARQGANVLTF. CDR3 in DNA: TGCAGCGCCCGTCAGGGGGCCAACGTCCTGACTTTC.

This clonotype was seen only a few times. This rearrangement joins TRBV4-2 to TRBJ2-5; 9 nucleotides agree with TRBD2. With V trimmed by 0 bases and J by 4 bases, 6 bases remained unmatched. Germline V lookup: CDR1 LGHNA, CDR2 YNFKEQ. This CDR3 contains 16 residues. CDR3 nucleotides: TGTGCCAGCAGCCAAGATGCGGGGGGGCTTGGAGAGACCCAGTACTTC. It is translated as CASSQDAGGLGETQYF.

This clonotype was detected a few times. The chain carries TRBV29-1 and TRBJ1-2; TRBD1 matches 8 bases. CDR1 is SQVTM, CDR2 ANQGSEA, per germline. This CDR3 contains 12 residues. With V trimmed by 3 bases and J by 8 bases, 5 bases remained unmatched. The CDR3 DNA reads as TGCAGCGTTGATCCAGGGGGCGGGGGCTACACCTTC. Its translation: CSVDPGGGGYTF.

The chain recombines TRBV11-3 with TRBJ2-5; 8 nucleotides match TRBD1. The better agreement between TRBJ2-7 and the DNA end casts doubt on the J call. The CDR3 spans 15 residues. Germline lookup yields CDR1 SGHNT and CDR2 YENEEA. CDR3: CASSLVRTGNYEQYF. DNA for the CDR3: TGTGCCAGCAGCTTAGTCCGGACAGGGAACTACGAGCAGTACTTC.

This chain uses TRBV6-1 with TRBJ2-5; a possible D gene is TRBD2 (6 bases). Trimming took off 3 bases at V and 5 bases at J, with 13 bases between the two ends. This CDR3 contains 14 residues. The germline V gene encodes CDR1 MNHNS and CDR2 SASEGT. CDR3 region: CASSDQGGEETQYF. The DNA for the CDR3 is TGTGCCAGCAGTGACCAGGGAGGTGAGGAGACCCAGTACTTC.

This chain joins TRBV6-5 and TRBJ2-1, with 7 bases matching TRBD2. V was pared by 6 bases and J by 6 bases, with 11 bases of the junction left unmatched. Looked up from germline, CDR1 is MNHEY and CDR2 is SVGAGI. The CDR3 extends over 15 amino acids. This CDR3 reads CASSRQAGRGNEQFF. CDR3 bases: TGTGCCAGCAGCCGCCAAGCGGGGAGGGGCAATGAGCAGTTCTTC.

DNA for the CDR3: TGTGCCAGCAGTCCGATCGAACCCCTAAGTTCCCCATCCTACGAGCAGTACTTC. This translates into CASSPIEPLSSPSYEQYF. The chain uses TRBV27 and TRBJ2-7, with D unclear. This CDR3 comprises 18 residues. Trimming pared 5 bases from V and 1 base from J, leaving 24 bases between. Germline V gene lookup returns CDR1 MNHEY and CDR2 SMNVEV (reference sequence).

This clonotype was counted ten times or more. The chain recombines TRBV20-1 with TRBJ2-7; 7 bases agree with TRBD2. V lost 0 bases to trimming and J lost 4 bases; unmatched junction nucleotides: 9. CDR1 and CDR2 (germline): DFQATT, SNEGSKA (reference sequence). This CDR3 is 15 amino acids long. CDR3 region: CSARDSAGADYEQYF. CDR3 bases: TGCAGTGCTAGAGATTCTGCGGGAGCGGATTACGAGCAGTACTTC.

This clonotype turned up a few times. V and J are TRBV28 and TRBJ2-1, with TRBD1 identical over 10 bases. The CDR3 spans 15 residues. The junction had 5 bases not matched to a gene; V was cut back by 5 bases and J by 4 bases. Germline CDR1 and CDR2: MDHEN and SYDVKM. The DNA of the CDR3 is TGTGCCAGCAGTAGCGGACAGGGGGGGTACAATGAGCAGTTCTTC. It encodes CASSSGQGGYNEQFF.

This CDR3 is CASSEDRGRGANVLTF. The CDR3 nucleotides are TGTGCCAGCAGTGAAGACAGGGGGCGTGGGGCCAACGTCCTGACTTTC. The chain joins TRBV2 to TRBJ2-6; 9 nucleotides agree with TRBD1. V lost 1 base, J lost 3 bases, and 1 base stayed unmatched. The CDR3 covers 16 residues. Germline CDR1 reads SNHLY; CDR2 reads FYNNEI.

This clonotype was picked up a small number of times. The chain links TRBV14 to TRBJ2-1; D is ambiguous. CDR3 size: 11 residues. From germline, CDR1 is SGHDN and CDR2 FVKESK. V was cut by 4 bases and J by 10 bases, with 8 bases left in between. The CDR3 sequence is CASSRAWEQFF. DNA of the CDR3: TGTGCCAGCAGCCGAGCCTGGGAGCAGTTCTTC. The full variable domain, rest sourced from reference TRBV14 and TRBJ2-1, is EAGVTQFPSHSVIEKGQTVTLRCDPISGHDNLYWYRRVMGKEIKFLLHFVKESKQDESGMPNNRFLAERTGGTYSTLKVQPAELEDSGVYFCASSRAWEQFFGPGTRLTVL.

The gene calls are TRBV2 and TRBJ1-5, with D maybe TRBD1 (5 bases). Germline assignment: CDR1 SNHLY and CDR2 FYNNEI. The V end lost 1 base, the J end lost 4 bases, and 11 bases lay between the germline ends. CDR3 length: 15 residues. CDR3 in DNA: TGTGCCAGCAGTGAAGACGGGGGGTCAAATCAGCCCCAGCATTTT. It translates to CASSEDGGSNQPQHF.